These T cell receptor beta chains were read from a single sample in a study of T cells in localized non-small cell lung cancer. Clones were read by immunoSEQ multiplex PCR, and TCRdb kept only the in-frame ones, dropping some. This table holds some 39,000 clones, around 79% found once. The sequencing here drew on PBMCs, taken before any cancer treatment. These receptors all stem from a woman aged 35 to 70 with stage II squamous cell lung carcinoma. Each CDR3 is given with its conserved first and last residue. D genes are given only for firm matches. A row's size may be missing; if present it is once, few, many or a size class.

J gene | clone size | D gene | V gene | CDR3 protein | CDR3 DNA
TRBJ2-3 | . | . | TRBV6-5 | CASGSGLNTDTQYF | TGTGCCAGCGGTTCAGGGTTGAACACAGATACGCAGTATTTT
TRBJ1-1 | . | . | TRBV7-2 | CASGRGGWTEAFF | TGTGCCAGCGGGCGGGGTGGTTGGACTGAAGCTTTCTTT
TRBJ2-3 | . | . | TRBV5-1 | CASSVTGTDTQYF | TGCGCCAGCAGCGTCACCGGGACAGATACGCAGTATTTT
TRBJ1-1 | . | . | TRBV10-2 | CASSERVPTEAFF | TGCGCCAGCAGTGAAAGGGTTCCCACTGAAGCTTTCTTT
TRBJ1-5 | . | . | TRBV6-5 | CASSINSNQPQHF | TGTGCCAGCAGCATTAATAGCAATCAGCCCCAGCATTTT
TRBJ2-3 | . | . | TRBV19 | CASSIELTTDTQYF | TGTGCCAGTAGTATAGAACTGACTACAGATACGCAGTATTTT
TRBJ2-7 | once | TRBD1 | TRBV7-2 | CASSLQGAPTYEQYF | TGTGCCAGCAGCCTACAGGGGGCACCTACCTACGAGCAGTACTTC
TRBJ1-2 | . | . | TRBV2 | CASSEAFQGNYGYTF | TGTGCCAGCAGTGAAGCGTTTCAGGGTAACTATGGCTACACCTTC
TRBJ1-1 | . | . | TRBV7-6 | CASSSGEGMNTEAFF | TGTGCCAGCAGCTCAGGAGAGGGGATGAACACTGAAGCTTTCTTT
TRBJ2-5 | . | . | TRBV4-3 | CASSMAPGETQYF | TGCGCCAGCAGCATGGCCCCGGGAGAGACCCAGTACTTC
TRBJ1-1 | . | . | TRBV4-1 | CASSQDRDTEAFF | TGCGCCAGCAGCCAAGACCGGGATACTGAAGCTTTCTTT
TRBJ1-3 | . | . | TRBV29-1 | CSVDTGSGNTIYF | TGCAGCGTTGACACAGGCTCTGGAAACACCATATATTTT
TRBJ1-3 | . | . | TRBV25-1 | CASSRNSGNTIYF | TGTGCCAGCAGCAGAAACTCTGGAAACACCATATATTTT
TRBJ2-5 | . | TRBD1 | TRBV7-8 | CASSTSFSRDRVGETQYF | TGTGCCAGCAGCACCTCATTCAGCCGGGACAGGGTAGGGGAGACCCAGTACTTC
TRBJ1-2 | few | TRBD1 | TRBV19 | CASSASGTGSGYTF | TGTGCCAGTAGTGCCTCCGGGACAGGGAGTGGCTACACCTTC
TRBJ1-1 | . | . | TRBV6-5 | CASSYPGGSEAFF | TGTGCCAGCAGTTACCCCGGGGGGAGTGAAGCTTTCTTT
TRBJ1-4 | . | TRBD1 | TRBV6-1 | CASRSRGGDEKLFF | TGTGCCAGCAGATCCAGGGGGGGTGATGAAAAACTGTTTTTT
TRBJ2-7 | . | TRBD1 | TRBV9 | CASSVGQGSFSEQYF | TGTGCCAGCAGCGTAGGACAGGGGTCATTTTCCGAGCAGTACTTC
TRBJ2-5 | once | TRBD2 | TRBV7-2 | CATGTSGLLQETQYF | TGTGCCACGGGGACTAGCGGGCTTCTCCAAGAGACCCAGTACTTC
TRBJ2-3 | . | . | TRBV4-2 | CASSHDPGGGGTTDTQYF | TGTGCCAGCAGCCATGACCCCGGAGGGGGAGGAACCACAGATACGCAGTATTTT
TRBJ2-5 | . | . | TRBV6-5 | CASSYRGAGGETQYF | TGTGCCAGCAGTTACCGGGGGGCCGGTGGGGAGACCCAGTACTTC
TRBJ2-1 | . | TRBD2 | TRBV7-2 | CASSLSSGGANEQFF | TGTGCCAGCAGCTTATCCAGCGGGGGGGCCAATGAGCAGTTCTTC
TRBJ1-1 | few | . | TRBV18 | CASSPRGDTEAFF | TGTGCCAGCTCACCACGCGGTGACACTGAAGCTTTCTTT
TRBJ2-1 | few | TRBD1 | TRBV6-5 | CASRSGTGSNNEQFF | TGTGCCAGCAGGTCCGGGACAGGTAGTAACAATGAGCAGTTCTTC
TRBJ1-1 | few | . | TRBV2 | CASSQYTEAFF | TGTGCCAGCAGTCAGTACACTGAAGCTTTCTTT
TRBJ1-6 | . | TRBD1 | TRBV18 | CASSPLSSGTGYSPLHF | TGTGCCAGCTCACCACTTTCTTCCGGGACAGGTTATTCACCCCTCCACTTT
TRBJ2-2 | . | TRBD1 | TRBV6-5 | CASSYATGLGELFF | TGTGCCAGCAGTTACGCGACAGGGTTGGGGGAGCTGTTTTTT
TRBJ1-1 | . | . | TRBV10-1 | CASASSRDTEAFF | TGCGCCAGCGCTTCGAGCAGGGACACTGAAGCTTTCTTT
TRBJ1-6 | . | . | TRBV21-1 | CASSTGFYNSPLHF | TGTGCCAGCAGCACGGGCTTCTATAATTCACCCCTCCACTTT
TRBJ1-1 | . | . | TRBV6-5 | CASSSATEAFF | TGTGCCAGCAGCTCTGCGACTGAAGCTTTCTTT
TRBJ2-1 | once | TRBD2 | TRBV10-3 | CAISDQPGLAGGQGVGEQFF | TGTGCCATCAGTGATCAACCGGGACTAGCGGGTGGACAAGGAGTCGGTGAGCAGTTCTTC
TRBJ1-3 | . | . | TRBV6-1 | CASSDWASGNTIYF | TGTGCCAGCAGTGATTGGGCCTCTGGAAACACCATATATTTT
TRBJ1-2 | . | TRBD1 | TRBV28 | CASSADPGQVYGYTF | TGTGCCAGCAGTGCCGATCCGGGACAGGTCTATGGCTACACCTTC
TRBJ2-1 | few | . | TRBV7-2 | CASSADPLAPQFF | TGTGCCAGCAGCGCGGACCCTCTAGCCCCCCAGTTCTTC
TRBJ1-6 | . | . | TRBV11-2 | CASSLPGGSPLHF | TGTGCCAGCAGCCTTCCTGGGGGTTCACCCCTCCACTTT
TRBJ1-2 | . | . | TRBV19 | CASSARGQSNYGYTF | TGTGCCAGTAGTGCCCGAGGACAGTCTAACTATGGCTACACCTTC
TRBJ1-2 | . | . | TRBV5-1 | CASSLGRQGSGGYTF | TGCGCCAGCAGCTTGGGTCGTCAGGGTTCAGGTGGCTACACCTTC
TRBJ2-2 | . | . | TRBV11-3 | CASSLGNRAVGELFF | TGTGCCAGCAGCTTAGGAAACAGGGCCGTCGGGGAGCTGTTTTTT
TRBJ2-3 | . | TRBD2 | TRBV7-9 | CASRVGLGLAGGRTDTQYF | TGTGCCAGCAGAGTGGGGCTGGGACTAGCGGGAGGTCGCACAGATACGCAGTATTTT
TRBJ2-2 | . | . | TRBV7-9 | CASSPLLAAGELFF | TGTGCCAGCAGCCCCCTCCTAGCTGCCGGGGAGCTGTTTTTT
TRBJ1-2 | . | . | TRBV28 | CASSLEEDYGYTF | TGTGCCAGCAGTTTAGAGGAGGACTATGGCTACACCTTC
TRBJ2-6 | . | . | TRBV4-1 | CASSQEVRSLSGANVLTF | TGCGCCAGCAGCCAAGAGGTTCGCAGCCTCTCTGGGGCCAACGTCCTGACTTTC
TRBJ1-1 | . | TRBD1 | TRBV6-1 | CASRTGGRNTEAFF | TGTGCCAGCCGGACAGGGGGACGAAACACTGAAGCTTTCTTT
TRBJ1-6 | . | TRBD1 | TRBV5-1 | CASRATGNNSPLHF | TGCGCCAGCAGGGCGACAGGGAACAATTCACCCCTCCACTTT
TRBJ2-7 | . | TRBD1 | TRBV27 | CASSFQGAYEQYF | TGTGCCAGCAGTTTTCAGGGGGCCTACGAGCAGTACTTC